Following are 29 T cell receptor beta chains from one sample sequenced in a study of T cells in Graves' hyperthyroidism and ophthalmopathy. Using RNA transcripts as the source, TCR beta CDR3 regions were amplified. The TCR CDR3 first-round RT-PCR relied on the HTBI primer set. From the multiplex PCR reads, TCRdb called clonotypes with MiXCR, one entry per CDR3 protein. The table shows fewer than 900,000 distinct CDR3 sequences, with around 19% occurring only once. Input material: blood. These receptors all stem from a woman in her forties or fifties with Graves' hyperthyroidism that later progressed to Graves' ophthalmopathy.

The chain uses TRBV12-3 or TRBV12-4 and TRBJ2-7; 11 bases match TRBD1. The CDR3 has 13 residues. The CDR3 region has the DNA TGTACCAGCAGTCTTAACCCGGGACAGGGGGTCGCCGTA. Encoded protein: CTSSLNPGQGVAV.

This clonotype was picked up a small number of times. The chain links TRBV5-4 to TRBJ1-4, with D possibly being TRBD1 (5 bases). Germline V gives CDR1 SGHNT, CDR2 YYREEE (reference sequence). V was trimmed by 3 bases and J by 7 bases, leaving 16 bases between them. The length of the CDR3 is 15 residues. The CDR3 is CASSSSGLEGEKLFF. The CDR3 nucleotides read TGTGCCAGCAGCTCCTCGGGACTTGAAGGTGAAAAACTGTTTTTT.

This chain joins TRBV9 and TRBJ2-7; 7 nucleotides agree with TRBD2. J gave up 2 bases and V 4 bases, and 9 bases lay outside the gene matches. The CDR3 contains 15 residues. From germline, CDR1 is SGDLS and CDR2 YYNGEE. CDR3 sequence reads: CASSQFGAGAYEQYF. CDR3 sequence (DNA): TGTGCCAGCAGCCAATTCGGTGCGGGAGCCTACGAGCAGTACTTC.

Comment on this clonotype: A much more abundant neighbour one base away suggests this may be a read error. The chain uses TRBV10-3 and TRBJ1-2; a possible D gene is TRBD1 (5 bases). The V gene's germline CDR1 is ENHRY and CDR2 SYGVKD. This CDR3 region has 15 residues. This chain's CDR3 is CANSESGQDVYGYTF. The CDR3 DNA is TGTGCCAACAGTGAGTCGGGGCAGGATGTCTATGGCTACACCTTC.

This rearrangement joins TRBV6-6 to TRBJ2-5, with D possibly matching TRBD1 (5 bases). Germline loops: CDR1 MNHNY, CDR2 SVGAGI (reference sequence). The CDR3 has 16 residues. V gave up 0 bases and J gave up 1 base, with 12 bases separating them. The CDR3 DNA reads TGTGCCAGCAGTTACTCGATTGGTACAGGCCAAGAGACCCAGTACTTC. This translates into CASSYSIGTGQETQYF.

The rearrangement joins TRBV7-8 to TRBJ2-1, with TRBD2 matching 8 bases. Per germline, CDR1 SGHVS and CDR2 FQNEAQ. J was trimmed by 3 bases and V by 2 bases; bases with no gene match: 9. CDR3 length equals 17 residues. This CDR3 is CASSLLGRGANYNEQFF. In DNA form, the CDR3 reads TGTGCCAGCAGCTTATTAGGGCGGGGGGCTAACTACAATGAGCAGTTCTTC.

The chain is built from TRBV18 and TRBJ1-2; weak D call: TRBD1 (5 bases). Trimming removed 3 bases at V and 8 bases at J, with 13 bases between. Germline V gene lookup returns CDR1 KGHSH and CDR2 LQKENI. The CDR3 is 13 amino acids. CDR3 in DNA: TGTGCCAGCTCACCCGGGACTGTTCAGGGCTACACCTTC. Its translation is CASSPGTVQGYTF.

In this sample, this clonotype turned up a few times. The gene calls are TRBV6-1 and TRBJ2-5; D not certain. Germline assignment: CDR1 MNHNS and CDR2 SASEGT. V lost 5 bases to trimming and J lost 5 bases, with 12 bases between them. This CDR3 spans 13 amino acids. The CDR3 loop reads CASSPSSWETQYF. Written as DNA, the CDR3 is TGTGCCAGCAGTCCCTCTTCATGGGAGACCCAGTACTTC.

This clonotype was counted a few times. This rearrangement joins TRBV7-2 to TRBJ2-3, with TRBD2 identical over 13 bases. V was clipped by 1 base and J by 0 bases; unmatched bases: 10. This CDR3 has 20 amino acids. Germline V gives CDR1 SGHTA, CDR2 FQGNSA. The CDR3 loop reads CASSLDRTSGGGPSTDTQYF. DNA of the CDR3: TGTGCCAGCAGCTTAGATAGGACTAGCGGGGGAGGCCCTAGCACAGATACGCAGTATTTT.

The CDR3 sequence is CASKGPRGYGYTF. The DNA for the CDR3 is TGTGCCAGCAAGGGACCCCGGGGCTATGGCTACACCTTC. The V gene is TRBV25-1, the J gene TRBJ1-2, with D perhaps TRBD1 (5 bases). The germline gives CDR1 MGHDK, CDR2 SYGVNS. Deletions cut 7 bases from V and 4 bases from J, with 13 bases between. The CDR3 sequence is 13 residues long.

Many counts were recorded for this clonotype. V and J are TRBV3-1 and TRBJ1-2, with D unresolved. This CDR3 is 17 amino acids long. The V end was cut by 0 bases, the J end by 5 bases, with 19 bases between. Per the germline V gene, CDR1 is LGHDT and CDR2 is YNNKEL (reference sequence). CDR3 sequence (DNA): TGTGCCAGCAGCCAAGATGAATTCGGGGTACTGACTTATGGCTACACCTTC. Protein: CASSQDEFGVLTYGYTF.

This clonotype was seen ten or more times. The chain has TRBV7-9 and TRBJ2-1, with unresolved D. The germline V gene has CDR1 SEHNR and CDR2 FQNEAQ (reference sequence). Trimming took off 1 base at V and 6 bases at J, with 10 bases between the two ends. The CDR3 totals 14 residues. CDR3 DNA: TGTGCCAGCAGCTTAGACAAGGGCCCCAATGAGCAGTTCTTC. This sequence encodes CASSLDKGPNEQFF.

This rearrangement joins TRBV20-1 to TRBJ1-2; the D gene is possibly TRBD1 (5 bases). Trimming shortened V by 4 bases and J by 4 bases, and 16 bases separated the two germline ends. The CDR3 consists of 14 residues. Per the germline V gene, CDR1 is DFQATT and CDR2 is SNEGSKA (reference sequence). CDR3 DNA sequence: TGCAGTGCTATTGACCCGGGACTGCCCTATGGCTACACCTTC. It codes for CSAIDPGLPYGYTF.

This chain uses TRBV5-1 with TRBJ2-2, with 10 bases that match TRBD1. Trimming cost V 2 bases and J 3 bases; bases outside gene matches: 4. CDR1 is SGHRS and CDR2 is YFSETQ in the germline V gene. The length of the CDR3 is 16 residues. The CDR3: CASSFRTGGHTGELFF. The CDR3 region has the DNA TGCGCCAGCAGCTTTAGGACAGGGGGTCACACCGGGGAGCTGTTTTTT.

This clonotype was recorded a few times. The chain has TRBV6-4 and TRBJ1-2; TRBD1 matches at 9 bases. Per germline, CDR1 MRHNA and CDR2 SNTAGT. The length of the CDR3 is 15 residues. V was clipped by 5 bases and J by 7 bases; unmatched bases: 11. CDR3 sequence (DNA): TGTGCCAGCAGTTCCGGGACAGGGACCTCCGTTGGCTACACCTTC. Encoded protein: CASSSGTGTSVGYTF.

Concerning this clonotype: A junction boundary mismatches the germline segment, possibly from a read error. This chain uses TRBV2 with TRBJ1-1; 7 bases line up with TRBD1. This CDR3 region has 13 residues. CDR1 and CDR2 (germline): SNHLY, FYNNEI. CDR3 in amino acids: CASRVTGRTEALF. The CDR3 bases are TGTGCCAGCAGAGTGACAGGGAGGACTGAAGCTCTCTTT.

This clonotype showed up many times. CDR3: CASSLTGGLGDTQYF. The CDR3 region has the DNA TGTGCCAGCAGCTTAACGGGGGGTCTCGGAGATACGCAGTATTTT. This chain links TRBV7-8 with TRBJ2-3, with 7 bases that match TRBD2. The V gene end was trimmed by 2 bases and the J gene end by 5 bases; junction bases not matched to a gene: 7. The CDR3 has 15 amino acids. CDR1 is SGHVS, CDR2 FQNEAQ, per germline.

This clonotype was seen only a few times. The chain couples TRBV6-5 to TRBJ1-2; D uncertain. The CDR3 length is 11 residues. The V end lost 5 bases, the J end lost 7 bases, and 8 bases lay between the germline ends. Looked up from germline, CDR1 is MNHEY and CDR2 is SVGAGI. The DNA for the CDR3 is TGTGCCAGCAGTACTACTGGTGGCTACACCTTC. Protein product: CASSTTGGYTF.

The chain combines TRBV30 with TRBJ1-5; no definite D call. Germline loops: CDR1 GTSNPN, CDR2 SVGIG (reference sequence). The CDR3 is 13 residues long. V lost 5 bases, J lost 4 bases, and 12 bases lay in between. The CDR3 nucleotides read TGTGCCTGGGGAGACGGAGGGAATCAGCCCCAGCATTTT. Amino acid sequence: CAWGDGGNQPQHF.

This clonotype has more than one count but fewer than ten. The CDR3 sequence is CASSLGPEVGYTF. Written as DNA, the CDR3 is TGCGCCAGCAGCTTGGGACCCGAGGTCGGCTACACCTTC. The chain combines TRBV5-1 with TRBJ1-2; D not certain. CDR1 and CDR2 from the germline V gene are SGHRS and YFSETQ. Deletions cut 0 bases from V and 8 bases from J, with 11 bases between. The CDR3 loop spans 13 amino acids.

This clonotype was picked up a small number of times. The genes are TRBV6-2 or TRBV6-3 and TRBJ1-5; maybe TRBD1 (5 bases). V was clipped by 2 bases and J by 2 bases, with 7 bases between them. Germline-derived CDR1 and CDR2 are MNHEY and SVGEGT. The CDR3 has 14 amino acids. The CDR3 nucleotides are TGTGCCAGCAGTTACGACAGCCGCAATCAGCCCCAGCATTTT. It translates to CASSYDSRNQPQHF.

Many counts were recorded for this clonotype. Its ends do not fully match the called genes, so a read error is possible. The chain recombines TRBV12-3 or TRBV12-4 with TRBJ2-1; 8 bases agree with TRBD1. The CDR3 loop spans 15 amino acids. In DNA, the CDR3 is TGCGCCAGCAGCTTCGGACAGGGCGCCTACAATGAGCAGTTCTTC. The encoded protein is CASSFGQGAYNEQFF.

This chain connects TRBV10-3 to TRBJ1-6, with D tentatively TRBD1 (5 bases). Deletions cut 6 bases from V and 9 bases from J, with 18 bases between. This CDR3 has 15 residues. The germline gives CDR1 ENHRY, CDR2 SYGVKD. The CDR3, as DNA: TGTGCCATCAGCCCAAGGGACCCAACTTCTTCACCCCTCCACTTT. Encoded protein: CAISPRDPTSSPLHF.

This clonotype was recorded at least ten times. J is TRBJ1-2 and V is TRBV6-1, with TRBD1 as a possible D gene (5 bases). The CDR3 sequence is 13 residues long. Germline lookup yields CDR1 MNHNS and CDR2 SASEGT. Trimming stripped 1 base from V and 8 bases from J, with 11 bases between. The CDR3 reads CASSEDEGRGYTF. For the CDR3, the DNA is TGTGCCAGCAGTGAAGATGAGGGACGCGGCTACACCTTC.

This clonotype came up a few times. This sequence joins TRBV5-1 and TRBJ1-2; TRBD1 matches 9 bases. V was pared by 4 bases and J by 6 bases, with 10 bases of the junction left unmatched. The CDR3 runs 15 residues. Germline V gene data show CDR1 as SGHRS and CDR2 as YFSETQ. The CDR3 protein is CASSQPGQGFDGYTF. The CDR3 DNA reads TGCGCCAGCAGCCAACCGGGACAGGGATTCGATGGCTACACCTTC. The variable domain in full, completed from reference TRBV5-1 and TRBJ1-2, reads KAGVTQTPRYLIKTRGQQVTLSCSPISGHRSVSWYQQTPGQGLQFLFEYFSETQRNKGNFPGRFSGRQFSNSRSEMNVSTLELGDSALYLCASSQPGQGFDGYTFGSGTRLTVV.

This clonotype was seen many times. V and J are TRBV2 and TRBJ2-2, with D possibly TRBD2 on 5 matching bases. The germline V and J ends were trimmed by 4 bases and 3 bases, with 9 bases remaining between them. The CDR3 sequence is 14 residues long. CDR1 is SNHLY, CDR2 FYNNEI, per germline. This CDR3 is CASSVTRDTGELFF. The CDR3 DNA reads TGTGCCAGCAGTGTCACGAGGGACACCGGGGAGCTGTTTTTT.

This chain joins TRBV5-1 and TRBJ2-5; 7 nucleotides agree with TRBD2. V shed 2 bases and J 4 bases; nucleotides not matched to a gene: 5. The CDR3 has 14 amino acids. CDR1 and CDR2 (germline): SGHRS, YFSETQ. CDR3 region: CASSFFGRAETQYF. The CDR3 coding sequence is TGCGCCAGCAGCTTTTTTGGGAGGGCAGAGACCCAGTACTTC.

The rearrangement joins TRBV20-1 to TRBJ2-3; 13 bases are shared with TRBD2. The CDR3 consists of 15 residues. J gave up 8 bases and V 7 bases, and 12 bases lay outside the gene matches. The V gene's germline CDR1 is DFQATT and CDR2 SNEGSKA (reference sequence). Written as DNA, the CDR3 is TGCAGTGTTGAGAATACTAGCGGGGGGGCTACTACGCAGTATTTT. This encodes CSVENTSGGATTQYF.

This rearrangement joins TRBV9 to TRBJ1-2, with unresolved D. V was cut by 0 bases and J by 5 bases, with 11 bases left in between. This CDR3 has 14 amino acids. Germline V gene data show CDR1 as SGDLS and CDR2 as YYNGEE. The CDR3 DNA sequence: TGTGCCAGCAGCGTAGGAAGGGCCCGGTATGGCTACACCTTC. Encoded protein: CASSVGRARYGYTF.